This T cell receptor (beta chain) came from a study of T cells in Graves' hyperthyroidism and ophthalmopathy. Whole-study findings and limits: Ophthalmopathy, which appeared later, was predicted by the model a median approximately six months before onset. Using 13 V-J features, a model discriminated ophthalmopathy from stable hyperthyroidism. The majority of expanded thyroid clonotypes above 0.001 also appeared in blood.

RNA transcripts gave rise to amplified TCR beta CDR3 regions. HTBI primers were employed in a first-round RT-PCR of the TCR CDR3. From the multiplex PCR reads, TCRdb called clonotypes with MiXCR, one entry per CDR3 protein. The data show over 650,000 distinct CDR3 sequences, roughly 46% seen once. The CDR3 loop spans 16 amino acids. The germline V gene encodes CDR1 MNHNY and CDR2 SVGAGI (reference sequence). The ends lost 0 bases at V and 2 bases at J; junction bases unmatched: 6. This clonotype appeared a few times. Its target is unknown. Uncontrolled infection, other autoimmune disease, pregnancy or lactation disqualified patients from enrolment.

The clonotype originates from an adult man with Graves' disease, either hyperthyroidism or ophthalmopathy (not recorded which). V gene TRBV6-6 combines with J gene TRBJ1-2; 7 bases line up with TRBD1. Specimen: peripheral blood or thyroid tissue (not recorded which). Here the CDR3 DNA reads TGTGCCAGCAGTTACTCAGTAAGGGACAGCAACTATGGCTACACCTTC. Amino acids: CASSYSVRDSNYGYTF.